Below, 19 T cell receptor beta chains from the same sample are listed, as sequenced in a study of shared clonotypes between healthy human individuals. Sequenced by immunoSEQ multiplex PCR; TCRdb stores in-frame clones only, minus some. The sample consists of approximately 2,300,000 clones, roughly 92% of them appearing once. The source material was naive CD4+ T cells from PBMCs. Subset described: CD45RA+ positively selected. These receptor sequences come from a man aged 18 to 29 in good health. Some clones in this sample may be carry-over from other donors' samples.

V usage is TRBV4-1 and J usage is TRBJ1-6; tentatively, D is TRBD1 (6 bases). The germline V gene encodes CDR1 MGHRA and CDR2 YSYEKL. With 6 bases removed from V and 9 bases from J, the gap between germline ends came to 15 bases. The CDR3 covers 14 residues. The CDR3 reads CASRGAQDVSPLHF. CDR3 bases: TGCGCCAGCAGGGGGGCGCAGGATGTTTCACCCCTCCACTTT.

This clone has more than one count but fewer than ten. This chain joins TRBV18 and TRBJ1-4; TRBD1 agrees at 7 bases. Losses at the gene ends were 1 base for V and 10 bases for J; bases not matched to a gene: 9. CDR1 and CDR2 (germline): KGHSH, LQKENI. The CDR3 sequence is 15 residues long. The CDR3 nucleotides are TGTGCCAGCTCACCACAGGGACAGATCGCTTCAAAACTGTTTTTT. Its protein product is CASSPQGQIASKLFF.

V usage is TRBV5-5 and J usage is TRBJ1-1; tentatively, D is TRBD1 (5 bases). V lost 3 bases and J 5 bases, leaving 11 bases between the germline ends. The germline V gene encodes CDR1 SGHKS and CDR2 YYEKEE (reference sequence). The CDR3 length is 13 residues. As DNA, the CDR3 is TGTGCCAGCAGCTCCCGGGACGGGACTGAAGCTTTCTTT. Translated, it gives CASSSRDGTEAFF.

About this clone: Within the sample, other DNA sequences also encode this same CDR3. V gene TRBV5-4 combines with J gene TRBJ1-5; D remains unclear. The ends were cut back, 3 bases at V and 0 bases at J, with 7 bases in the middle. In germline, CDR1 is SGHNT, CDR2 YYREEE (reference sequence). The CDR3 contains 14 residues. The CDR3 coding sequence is TGTGCCAGCAGCTCACAGCCTAGCAATCAGCCCCAGCATTTT. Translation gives CASSSQPSNQPQHF.

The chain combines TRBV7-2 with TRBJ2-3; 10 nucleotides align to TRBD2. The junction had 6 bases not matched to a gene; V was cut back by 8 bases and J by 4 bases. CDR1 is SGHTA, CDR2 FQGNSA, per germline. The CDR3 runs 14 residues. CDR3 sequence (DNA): TGTGCCAGCTCAGCGGGAGGGCCTGCAGATACGCAGTATTTT. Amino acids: CASSAGGPADTQYF.

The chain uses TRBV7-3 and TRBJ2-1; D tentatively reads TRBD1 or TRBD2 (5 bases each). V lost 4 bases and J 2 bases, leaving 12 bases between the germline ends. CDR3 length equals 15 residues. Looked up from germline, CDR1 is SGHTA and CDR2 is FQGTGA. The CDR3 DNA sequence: TGTGCCAGCAGCTCGGGAACACAGGCCTACAATGAGCAGTTCTTC. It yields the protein CASSSGTQAYNEQFF.

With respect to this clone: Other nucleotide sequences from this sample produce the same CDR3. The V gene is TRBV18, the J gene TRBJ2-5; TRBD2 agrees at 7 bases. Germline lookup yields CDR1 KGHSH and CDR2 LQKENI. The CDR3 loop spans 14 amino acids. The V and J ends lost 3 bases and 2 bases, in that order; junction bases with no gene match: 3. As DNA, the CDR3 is TGTGCCAGCTCACCCCCTAGCGGTCAAGAGACCCAGTACTTC. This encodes CASSPPSGQETQYF.

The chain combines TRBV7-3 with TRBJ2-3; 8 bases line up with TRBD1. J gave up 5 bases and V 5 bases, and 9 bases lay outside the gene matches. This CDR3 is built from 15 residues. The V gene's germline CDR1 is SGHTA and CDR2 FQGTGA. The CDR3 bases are TGTGCCAGCAGCCCTGGAGGACAGGGAATAGATACGCAGTATTTT. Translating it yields CASSPGGQGIDTQYF.

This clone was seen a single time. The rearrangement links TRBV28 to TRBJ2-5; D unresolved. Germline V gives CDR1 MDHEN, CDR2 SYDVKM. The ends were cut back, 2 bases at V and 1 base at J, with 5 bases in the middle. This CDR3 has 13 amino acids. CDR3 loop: CASSLPTQETQYF. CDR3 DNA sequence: TGTGCCAGCAGTTTACCGACCCAAGAGACCCAGTACTTC.

The CDR3 sequence: CASRPGQGGGNTIYF. CDR3 coding DNA: TGTGCCAGTAGACCGGGACAGGGCGGTGGAAACACCATATATTTT. V gene TRBV19 combines with J gene TRBJ1-3; 9 bases match TRBD1. The germline V gene encodes CDR1 LNHDA and CDR2 SQIVND (reference sequence). The CDR3 has 15 residues. The V segment lost 6 bases and the J segment 3 bases; nucleotides outside the gene matches: 6.

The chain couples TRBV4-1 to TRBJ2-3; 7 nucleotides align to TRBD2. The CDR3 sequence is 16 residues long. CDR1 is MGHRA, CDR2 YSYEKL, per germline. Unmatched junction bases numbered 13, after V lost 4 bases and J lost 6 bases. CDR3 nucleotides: TGCGCCAGCAGCCTCTCAGGTGCGGGAGCCACCGATACGCAGTATTTT. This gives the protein CASSLSGAGATDTQYF.

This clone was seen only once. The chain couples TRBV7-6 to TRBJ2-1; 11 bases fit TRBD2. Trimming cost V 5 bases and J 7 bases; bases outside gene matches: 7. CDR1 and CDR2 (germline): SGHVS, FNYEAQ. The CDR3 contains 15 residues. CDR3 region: CASSSTSGSWNEQFF. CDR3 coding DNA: TGTGCCAGCAGCAGTACTAGCGGGAGCTGGAATGAGCAGTTCTTC.

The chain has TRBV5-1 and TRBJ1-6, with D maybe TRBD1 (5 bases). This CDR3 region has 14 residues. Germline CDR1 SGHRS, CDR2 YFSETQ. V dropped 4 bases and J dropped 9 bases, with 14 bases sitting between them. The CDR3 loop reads CASSGGWGSSPLHF. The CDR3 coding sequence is TGCGCCAGCAGCGGGGGATGGGGAAGTTCACCCCTCCACTTT.

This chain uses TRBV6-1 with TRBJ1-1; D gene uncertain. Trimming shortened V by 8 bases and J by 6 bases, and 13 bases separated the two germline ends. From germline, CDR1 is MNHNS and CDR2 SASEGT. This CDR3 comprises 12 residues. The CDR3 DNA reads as TGTGCCAGCTGGCGGGAATGGGCTGAAGCTTTCTTT. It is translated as CASWREWAEAFF.

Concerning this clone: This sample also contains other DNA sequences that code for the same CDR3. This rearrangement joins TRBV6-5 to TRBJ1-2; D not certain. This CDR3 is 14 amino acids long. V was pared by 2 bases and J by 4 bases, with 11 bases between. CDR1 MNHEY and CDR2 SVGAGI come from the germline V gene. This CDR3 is CASSYSRGPYGYTF. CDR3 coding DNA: TGTGCCAGCAGTTACAGTCGGGGTCCCTATGGCTACACCTTC.

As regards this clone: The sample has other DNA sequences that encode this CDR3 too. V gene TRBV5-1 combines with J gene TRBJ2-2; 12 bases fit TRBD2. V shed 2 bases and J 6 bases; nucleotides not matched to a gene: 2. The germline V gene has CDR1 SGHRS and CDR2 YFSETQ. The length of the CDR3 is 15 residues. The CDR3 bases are TGCGCCAGCAGCTTTCTAGCGGGAGGGGCCGGGGAGCTGTTTTTT. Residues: CASSFLAGGAGELFF.

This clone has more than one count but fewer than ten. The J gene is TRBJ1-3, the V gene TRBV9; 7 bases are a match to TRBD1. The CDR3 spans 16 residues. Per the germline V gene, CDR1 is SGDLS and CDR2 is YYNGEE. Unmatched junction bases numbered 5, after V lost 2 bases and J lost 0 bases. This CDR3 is CASSVQGVSSGNTIYF. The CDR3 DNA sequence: TGTGCCAGCAGCGTTCAGGGGGTAAGCTCTGGAAACACCATATATTTT.

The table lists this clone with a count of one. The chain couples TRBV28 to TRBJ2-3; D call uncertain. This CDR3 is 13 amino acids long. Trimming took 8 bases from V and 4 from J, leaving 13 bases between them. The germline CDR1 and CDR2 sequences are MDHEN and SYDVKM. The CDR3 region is CASVWSGADTQYF. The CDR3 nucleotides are TGTGCCAGCGTTTGGTCTGGGGCAGATACGCAGTATTTT.

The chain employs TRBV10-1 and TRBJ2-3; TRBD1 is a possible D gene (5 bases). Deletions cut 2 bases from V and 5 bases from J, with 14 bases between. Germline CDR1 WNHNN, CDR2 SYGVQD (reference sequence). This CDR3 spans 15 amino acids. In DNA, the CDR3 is TGCGCCAGCAGTGAGGGACACCTAGGTCGAGATACGCAGTATTTT. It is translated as CASSEGHLGRDTQYF.